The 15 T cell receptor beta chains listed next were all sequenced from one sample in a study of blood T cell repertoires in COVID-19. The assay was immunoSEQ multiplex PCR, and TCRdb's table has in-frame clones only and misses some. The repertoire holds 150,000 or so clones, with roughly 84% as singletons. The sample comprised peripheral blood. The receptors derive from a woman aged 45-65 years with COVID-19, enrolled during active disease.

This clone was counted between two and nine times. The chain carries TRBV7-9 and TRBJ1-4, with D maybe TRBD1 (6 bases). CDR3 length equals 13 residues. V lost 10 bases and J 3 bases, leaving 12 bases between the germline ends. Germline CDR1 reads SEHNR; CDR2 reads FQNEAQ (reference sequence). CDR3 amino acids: CAIQGPANEKLFF. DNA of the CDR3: TGTGCCATTCAGGGGCCGGCTAATGAAAAACTGTTTTTT.

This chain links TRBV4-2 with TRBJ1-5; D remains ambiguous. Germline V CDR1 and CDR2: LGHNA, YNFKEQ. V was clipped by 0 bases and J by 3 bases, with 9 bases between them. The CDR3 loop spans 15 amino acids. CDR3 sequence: CASSQEIDNNQPQHF. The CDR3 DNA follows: TGTGCCAGCAGCCAAGAGATAGACAACAATCAGCCCCAGCATTTT.

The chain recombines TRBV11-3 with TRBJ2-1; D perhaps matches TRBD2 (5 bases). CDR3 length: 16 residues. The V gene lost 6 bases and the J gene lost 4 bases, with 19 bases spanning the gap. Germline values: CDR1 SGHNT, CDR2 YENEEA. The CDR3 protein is CASSPGFGRGYNEQFF. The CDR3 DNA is TGTGCCAGCAGTCCCGGGTTCGGTCGGGGTTACAATGAGCAGTTCTTC.

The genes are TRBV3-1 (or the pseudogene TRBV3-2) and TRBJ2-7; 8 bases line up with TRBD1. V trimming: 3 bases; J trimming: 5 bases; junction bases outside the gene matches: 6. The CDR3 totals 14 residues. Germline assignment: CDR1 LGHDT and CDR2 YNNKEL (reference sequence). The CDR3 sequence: CASSQVQGANEQYF. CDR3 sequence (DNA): TGTGCCAGCAGCCAGGTTCAGGGGGCGAACGAGCAGTACTTC.

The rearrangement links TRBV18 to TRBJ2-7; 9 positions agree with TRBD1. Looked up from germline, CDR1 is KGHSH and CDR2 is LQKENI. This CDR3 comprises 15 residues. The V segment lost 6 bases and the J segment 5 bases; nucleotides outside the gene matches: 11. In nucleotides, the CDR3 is TGTGCCAGCTCCGTAGGGGGACAGGGAGCCAACGAGCAGTACTTC. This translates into CASSVGGQGANEQYF.

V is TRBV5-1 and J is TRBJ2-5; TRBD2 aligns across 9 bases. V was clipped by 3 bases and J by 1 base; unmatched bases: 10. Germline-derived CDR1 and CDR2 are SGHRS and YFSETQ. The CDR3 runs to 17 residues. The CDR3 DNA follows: TGCGCCAGCAGCTCTAGGGCAGCGGGGGGCACCCAAGAGACCCAGTACTTC. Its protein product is CASSSRAAGGTQETQYF.

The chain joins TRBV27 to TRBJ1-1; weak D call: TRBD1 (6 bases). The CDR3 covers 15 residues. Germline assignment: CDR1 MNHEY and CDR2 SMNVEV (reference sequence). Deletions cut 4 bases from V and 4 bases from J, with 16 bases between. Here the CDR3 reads CASSSSGARGTEAFF. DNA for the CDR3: TGTGCCAGCAGTTCGTCAGGGGCTCGAGGCACTGAAGCTTTCTTT.

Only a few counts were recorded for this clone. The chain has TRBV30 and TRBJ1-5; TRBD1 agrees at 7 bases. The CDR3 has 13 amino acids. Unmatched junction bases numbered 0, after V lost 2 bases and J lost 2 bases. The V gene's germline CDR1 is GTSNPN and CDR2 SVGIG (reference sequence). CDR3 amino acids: CAWSTGGNQPQHF. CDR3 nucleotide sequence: TGTGCCTGGAGTACAGGGGGCAATCAGCCCCAGCATTTT.

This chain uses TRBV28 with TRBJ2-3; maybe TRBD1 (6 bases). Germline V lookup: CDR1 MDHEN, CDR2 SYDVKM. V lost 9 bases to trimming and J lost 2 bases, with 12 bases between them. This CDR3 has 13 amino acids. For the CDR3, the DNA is TGTGCCAGTTCAGGGGTACCCACAGATACGCAGTATTTT. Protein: CASSGVPTDTQYF.

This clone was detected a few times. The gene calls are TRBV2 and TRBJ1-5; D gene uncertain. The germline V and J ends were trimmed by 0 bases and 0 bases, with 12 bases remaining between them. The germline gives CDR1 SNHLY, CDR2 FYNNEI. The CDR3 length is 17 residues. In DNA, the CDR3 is TGTGCCAGCAGTGAAGCGCGGTGGGTCGATAGCAATCAGCCCCAGCATTTT. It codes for CASSEARWVDSNQPQHF.

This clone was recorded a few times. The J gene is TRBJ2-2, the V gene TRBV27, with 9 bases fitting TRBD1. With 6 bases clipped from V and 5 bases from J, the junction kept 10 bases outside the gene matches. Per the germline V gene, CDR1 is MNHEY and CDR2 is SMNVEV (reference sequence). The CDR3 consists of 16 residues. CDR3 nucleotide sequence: TGTGCCAGCAGCTACACAGGGGGCGTATCTACCGGGGAGCTGTTTTTT. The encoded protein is CASSYTGGVSTGELFF.

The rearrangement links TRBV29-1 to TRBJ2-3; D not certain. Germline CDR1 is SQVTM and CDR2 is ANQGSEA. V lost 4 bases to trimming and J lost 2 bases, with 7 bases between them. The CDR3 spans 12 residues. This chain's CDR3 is CSVGLSTDTQYF. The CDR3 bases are TGCAGCGTTGGACTTTCCACAGATACGCAGTATTTT.

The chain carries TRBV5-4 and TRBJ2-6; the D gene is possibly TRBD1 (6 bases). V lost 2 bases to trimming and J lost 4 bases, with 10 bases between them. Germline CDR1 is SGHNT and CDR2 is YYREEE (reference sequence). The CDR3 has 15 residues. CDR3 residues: CASSFPGAGANVLTF. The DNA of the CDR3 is TGTGCCAGCAGCTTTCCAGGGGCCGGGGCCAACGTCCTGACTTTC. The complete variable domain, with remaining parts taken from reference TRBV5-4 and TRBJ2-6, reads ETGVTQSPTHLIKTRGQQVTLRCSSQSGHNTVSWYQQALGQGPQFIFQYYREEENGRGNFPPRFSGLQFPNYSSELNVNALELDDSALYLCASSFPGAGANVLTFGAGSRLTVL.

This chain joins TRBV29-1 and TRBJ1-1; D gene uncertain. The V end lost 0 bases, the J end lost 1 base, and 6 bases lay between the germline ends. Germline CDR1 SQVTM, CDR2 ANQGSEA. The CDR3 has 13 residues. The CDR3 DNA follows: TGCAGCGTTGAAGATACGGGGAACACTGAAGCTTTCTTT. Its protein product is CSVEDTGNTEAFF.

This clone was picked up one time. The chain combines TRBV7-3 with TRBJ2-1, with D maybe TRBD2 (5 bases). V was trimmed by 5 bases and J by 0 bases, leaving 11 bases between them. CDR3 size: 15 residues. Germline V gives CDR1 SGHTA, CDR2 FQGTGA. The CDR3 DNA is TGTGCCAGCAGCGTCTCGGCGGGCTCCTACAATGAGCAGTTCTTC. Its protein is CASSVSAGSYNEQFF.